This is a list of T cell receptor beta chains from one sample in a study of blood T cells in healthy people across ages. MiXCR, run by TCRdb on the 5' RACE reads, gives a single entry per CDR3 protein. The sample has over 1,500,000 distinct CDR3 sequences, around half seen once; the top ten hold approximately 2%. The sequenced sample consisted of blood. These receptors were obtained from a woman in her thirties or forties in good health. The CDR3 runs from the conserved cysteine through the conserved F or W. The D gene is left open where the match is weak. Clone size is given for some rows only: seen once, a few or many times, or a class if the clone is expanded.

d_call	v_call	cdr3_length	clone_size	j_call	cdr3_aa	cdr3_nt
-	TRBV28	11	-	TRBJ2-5	CASRKEETQYF	TGTGCCAGCAGAAAGGAGGAGACCCAGTACTTC
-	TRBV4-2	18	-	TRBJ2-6	CASSQDRGLGSGANVLTF	TGTGCCAGCAGCCAAGATCGGGGATTAGGCTCTGGGGCCAACGTCCTGACTTTC
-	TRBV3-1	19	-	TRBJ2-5	CASSQNLRLNLWSWETQYF	TGTGCCAGCAGCCAAAACCTTCGGCTAAATCTATGGTCTTGGGAGACCCAGTACTTC
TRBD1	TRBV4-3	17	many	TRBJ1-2	CASSQGLRDRGNNGYTF	TGCGCCAGCAGCCAAGGACTGCGGGACAGGGGTAATAATGGCTACACCTTC
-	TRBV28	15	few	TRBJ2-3	CASSFPGRRRDTQYF	TGTGCCAGCAGTTTCCCGGGACGTAGGAGAGATACGCAGTATTTT
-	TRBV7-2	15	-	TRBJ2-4	CASSLILEAKNIQYF	TGTGCCAGCAGCTTAATCTTGGAAGCCAAAAACATTCAGTACTTC
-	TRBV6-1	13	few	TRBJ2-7	CAASSVIGDEQYF	TGTGCCGCAAGCAGTGTTATTGGGGACGAGCAGTACTTC
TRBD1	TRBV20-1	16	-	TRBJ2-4	CSATGQNLLAKNIQYF	TGCAGTGCTACGGGACAGAACCTCCTAGCCAAAAACATTCAGTACTTC
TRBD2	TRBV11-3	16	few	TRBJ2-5	CASSSLLARPWETQYF	TGTGCCAGCAGCTCCTTACTAGCGCGACCTTGGGAGACCCAGTACTTC
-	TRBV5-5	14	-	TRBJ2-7	CASSWGLQSYEQYF	TGTGCCAGCAGCTGGGGACTGCAGTCCTACGAGCAGTACTTC
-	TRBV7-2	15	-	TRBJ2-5	CASGLAPGQKETQYF	TGTGCCAGCGGCTTAGCCCCAGGACAAAAAGAGACCCAGTACTTC
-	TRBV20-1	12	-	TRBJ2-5	CSANWQQETQYF	TGCAGTGCCAATTGGCAGCAAGAGACCCAGTACTTC